This T cell receptor beta chain derives from a study of Graves' ophthalmopathy and Graves' hyperthyroidism. Concerning this clonotype itself: Antigen: not known.

Study-level points and caveats: Most expanded clonotypes in thyroid above 0.001 frequency also showed up in blood.

RNA transcripts served as template for amplifying TCR beta CDR3 sequences. HTBI-primed RT-PCR formed the first round, and a multiplex PCR formed the second. TCRdb recomputed calls from the multiplex PCR reads with MiXCR, one row per CDR3 protein. The sample contains 400,000 or so distinct CDR3 sequences, approximately 15% of which appear only once. The CDR3 length is 13 residues. Germline-derived CDR1 and CDR2 are MNHEY and SVGEGT. V was shortened by 6 bases and J by 6 bases, with 14 bases between the two germline ends. The chain recombines TRBV6-2 or TRBV6-3 with TRBJ1-1; D is perhaps TRBD1 (5 bases). This clonotype was sampled from a woman in her late teens or twenties with stable Graves' hyperthyroidism. The sequenced sample was peripheral blood. The CDR3 DNA reads as TGTGCCAGCAGCCTGGGGGGGATCGCTGAAGCTTTCTTT. It yields the protein CASSLGGIAEAFF.